A few counts support the clone carrying this TCR beta chain. This sample is drawn from a study of shared clonotypes between healthy human individuals. This CDR3 has 15 residues. Germline V gene data show CDR1 as SEHNR and CDR2 as FQNEAQ (reference sequence). The ends were cut back, 5 bases at V and 0 bases at J, with 13 bases in the middle. Generated by immunoSEQ multiplex PCR, the TCRdb table keeps only in-frame clones and is missing some. The data hold 2.5 million or so clones, with 85% to 95% observed a single time. What was sequenced was naive CD4+ T cells sorted from blood. Subset noted: CD45RA+ positively selected. This chain connects TRBV7-9 to TRBJ1-1; D not resolved. This TCR came from a man in his late teens or twenties in good health. In nucleotides, the CDR3 is TGTGCCAGCAGCCGTAACGGGGTCATGAACACTGAAGCTTTCTTT. This codes for CASSRNGVMNTEAFF.